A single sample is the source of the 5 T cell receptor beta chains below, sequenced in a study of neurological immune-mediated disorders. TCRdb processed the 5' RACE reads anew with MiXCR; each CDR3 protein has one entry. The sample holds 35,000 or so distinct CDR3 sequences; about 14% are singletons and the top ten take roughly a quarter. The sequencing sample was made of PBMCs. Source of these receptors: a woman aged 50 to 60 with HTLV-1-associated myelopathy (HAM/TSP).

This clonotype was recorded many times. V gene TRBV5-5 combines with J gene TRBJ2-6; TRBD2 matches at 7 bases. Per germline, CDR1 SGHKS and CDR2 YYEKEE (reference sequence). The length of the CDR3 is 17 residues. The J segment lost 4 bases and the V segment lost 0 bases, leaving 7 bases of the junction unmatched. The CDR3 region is CASSLAWGGEGANVLTF. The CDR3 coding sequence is TGTGCCAGCAGCTTGGCCTGGGGGGGTGAGGGGGCCAACGTCCTGACTTTC.

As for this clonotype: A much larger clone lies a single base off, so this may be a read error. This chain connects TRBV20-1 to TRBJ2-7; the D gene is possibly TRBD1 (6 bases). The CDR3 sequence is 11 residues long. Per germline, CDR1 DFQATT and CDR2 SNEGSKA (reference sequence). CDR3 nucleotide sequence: TGCAGTGCTCGGACAGACTACGAGCCGTACTTC. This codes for CSARTDYEPYF.

The chain's CDR3 is CAISELGAVYNEQFF. Here the CDR3 DNA reads TGTGCCATCAGTGAGCTTGGGGCGGTCTACAATGAGCAGTTCTTC. The rearrangement joins TRBV10-3 to TRBJ2-1; weak D call: TRBD1 (5 bases). The germline gives CDR1 ENHRY, CDR2 SYGVKD. The CDR3 has 15 residues. V lost 2 bases, J lost 3 bases, and 11 bases lay in between.

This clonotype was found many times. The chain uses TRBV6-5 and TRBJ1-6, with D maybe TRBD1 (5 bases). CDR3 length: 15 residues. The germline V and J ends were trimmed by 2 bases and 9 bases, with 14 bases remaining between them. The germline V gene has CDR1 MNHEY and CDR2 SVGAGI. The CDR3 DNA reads TGTGCCAGCAGTTACGGGAGGGGACGCGCTTCACCCCTCCACTTT. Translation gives CASSYGRGRASPLHF.

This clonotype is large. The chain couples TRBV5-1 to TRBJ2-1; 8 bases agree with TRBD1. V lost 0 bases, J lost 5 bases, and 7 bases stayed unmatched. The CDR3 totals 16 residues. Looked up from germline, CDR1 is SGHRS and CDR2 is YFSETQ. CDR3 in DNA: TGCGCCAGCAGCTTGGGGGAGGACAGGGTAAACAATGAGCAGTTCTTC. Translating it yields CASSLGEDRVNNEQFF.